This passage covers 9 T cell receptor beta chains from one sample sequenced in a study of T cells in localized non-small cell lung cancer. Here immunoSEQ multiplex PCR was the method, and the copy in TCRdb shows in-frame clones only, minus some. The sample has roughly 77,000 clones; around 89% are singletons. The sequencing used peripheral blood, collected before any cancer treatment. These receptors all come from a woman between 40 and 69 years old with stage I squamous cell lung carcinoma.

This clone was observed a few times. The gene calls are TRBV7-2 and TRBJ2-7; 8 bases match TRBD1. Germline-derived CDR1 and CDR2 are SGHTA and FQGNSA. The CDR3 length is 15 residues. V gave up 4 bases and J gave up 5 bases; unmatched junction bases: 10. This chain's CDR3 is CASSWRTGRSNEQYF. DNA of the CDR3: TGTGCCAGCAGCTGGAGGACAGGGAGATCCAACGAGCAGTACTTC.

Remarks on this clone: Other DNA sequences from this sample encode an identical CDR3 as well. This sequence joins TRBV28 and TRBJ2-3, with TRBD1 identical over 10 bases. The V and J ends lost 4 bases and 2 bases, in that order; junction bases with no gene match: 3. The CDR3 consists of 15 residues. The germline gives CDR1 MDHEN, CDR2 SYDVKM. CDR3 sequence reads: CASSSDRGPTDTQYF. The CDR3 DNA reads TGTGCCAGCAGTTCCGACAGGGGGCCCACAGATACGCAGTATTTT.

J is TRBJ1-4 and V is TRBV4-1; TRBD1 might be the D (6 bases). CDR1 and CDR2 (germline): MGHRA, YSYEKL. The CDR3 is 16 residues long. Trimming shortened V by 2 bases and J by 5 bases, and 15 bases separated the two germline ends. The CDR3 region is CASSQLGGQTNEKLFF. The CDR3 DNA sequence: TGCGCCAGCAGCCAACTTGGCGGACAGACGAATGAAAAACTGTTTTTT.

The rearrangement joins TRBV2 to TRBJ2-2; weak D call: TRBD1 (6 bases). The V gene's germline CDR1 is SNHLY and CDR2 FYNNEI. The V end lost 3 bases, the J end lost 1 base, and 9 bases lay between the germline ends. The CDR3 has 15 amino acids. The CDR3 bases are TGTGCCAGCAGTGAGGGGACACTGAACACCGGGGAGCTGTTTTTT. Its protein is CASSEGTLNTGELFF.

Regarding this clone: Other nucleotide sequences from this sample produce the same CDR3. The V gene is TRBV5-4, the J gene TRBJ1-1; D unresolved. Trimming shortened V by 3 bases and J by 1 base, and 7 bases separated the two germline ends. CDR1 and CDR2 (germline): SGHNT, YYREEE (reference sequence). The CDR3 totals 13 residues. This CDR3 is CASSSDGNTEAFF. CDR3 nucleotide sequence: TGTGCCAGCAGCTCAGACGGGAACACTGAAGCTTTCTTT.

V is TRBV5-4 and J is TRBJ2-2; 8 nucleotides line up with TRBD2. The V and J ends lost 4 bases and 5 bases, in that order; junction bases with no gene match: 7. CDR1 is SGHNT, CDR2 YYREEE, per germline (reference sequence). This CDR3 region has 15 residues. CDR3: CASSLGLEGTGELFF. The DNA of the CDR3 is TGTGCCAGCAGCCTGGGACTAGAGGGGACCGGGGAGCTGTTTTTT.

CDR3 residues: CASSSQFSYGYTF. The CDR3 DNA follows: TGTGCCAGCAGCTCACAGTTTAGCTATGGCTACACCTTC. The chain combines TRBV11-2 with TRBJ1-2; D not resolved. Trimming shortened V by 4 bases and J by 4 bases, and 10 bases separated the two germline ends. CDR1 SGHAT and CDR2 FQNNGV come from the germline V gene. The CDR3 contains 13 residues.

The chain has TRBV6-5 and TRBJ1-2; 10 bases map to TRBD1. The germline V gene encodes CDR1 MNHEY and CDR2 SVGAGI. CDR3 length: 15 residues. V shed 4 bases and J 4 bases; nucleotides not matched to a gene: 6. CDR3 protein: CASSSDRGRGYGYTF. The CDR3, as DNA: TGTGCCAGCAGTTCCGACAGGGGGCGCGGCTATGGCTACACCTTC.

The CDR3 here is CASRSLRGASTDTQYF. CDR3 in DNA: TGTGCCAGCAGATCTCTTCGGGGGGCTAGCACAGATACGCAGTATTTT. This rearrangement joins TRBV27 to TRBJ2-3, with D maybe TRBD2 (7 bases). V lost 6 bases to trimming and J lost 0 bases, with 16 bases between them. The CDR3 is 16 residues long. The germline CDR1 and CDR2 sequences are MNHEY and SMNVEV (reference sequence).